Listed below are T cell receptor beta chains from one sample, sequenced in a study of T-cell memory formation after mild COVID-19. TCRdb re-derived calls from the 5' RACE reads in MiXCR, one entry per CDR3 protein. The table has 300,000 to 350,000 distinct CDR3 sequences, approximately 13% seen once. The sequenced material came from PBMCs or a T cell subset sorted from them (not recorded which). These receptors all stem from a young man who had mild COVID-19 (a few samples of this study predate the infection). Cell type and time point are not known. Each CDR3 is given with its conserved first and last residue. D genes are given only for firm matches. Expanded clones get a size class; other rows say once, few or many, or leave the size out.

D gene: .; V gene: TRBV6-5; J gene: TRBJ1-2; clone size: many; CDR3 protein: CASSYGASFYGYTF; CDR3 DNA: TGTGCCAGCAGTTACGGAGCCAGCTTTTATGGCTACACCTTC
D gene: .; V gene: TRBV7-2; J gene: TRBJ1-3; clone size: .; CDR3 protein: CASSLEGYGGNTIYF; CDR3 DNA: TGTGCCAGCAGCTTAGAGGGGTATGGTGGAAACACCATATATTTT
D gene: TRBD1; V gene: TRBV5-1; J gene: TRBJ1-1; clone size: .; CDR3 protein: CASSLVRTGVRGTEAFF; CDR3 DNA: TGCGCCAGCAGCTTGGTGCGGACAGGGGTACGAGGTACTGAAGCTTTCTTT
D gene: TRBD1; V gene: TRBV7-2; J gene: TRBJ1-5; clone size: few; CDR3 protein: CASTRQGEGSNQPQHF; CDR3 DNA: TGTGCCAGCACCCGACAGGGGGAAGGTAGCAATCAGCCCCAGCATTTT
D gene: TRBD1; V gene: TRBV6-6; J gene: TRBJ1-5; clone size: once; CDR3 protein: CASGQGIGNQPQHF; CDR3 DNA: TGTGCCAGCGGACAGGGGATAGGCAATCAGCCCCAGCATTTT
D gene: TRBD1; V gene: TRBV7-2; J gene: TRBJ1-1; clone size: few; CDR3 protein: CASSLRGLNTEAFF; CDR3 DNA: TGTGCCAGCAGCTTAAGGGGGCTGAACACTGAAGCTTTCTTT
D gene: .; V gene: TRBV27; J gene: TRBJ1-2; clone size: .; CDR3 protein: CASGSPREGIDYGYTF; CDR3 DNA: TGTGCCAGCGGGTCACCACGAGAGGGGATCGACTATGGCTACACCTTC
D gene: TRBD1; V gene: TRBV5-6; J gene: TRBJ2-5; clone size: .; CDR3 protein: CASSQGTGGLKTQYF; CDR3 DNA: TGTGCCAGCAGCCAGGGGACAGGGGGCCTGAAGACCCAGTACTTC
D gene: TRBD1; V gene: TRBV5-4; J gene: TRBJ2-1; clone size: .; CDR3 protein: CASSPGQGFPNEQFF; CDR3 DNA: TGTGCCAGCAGCCCGGGACAGGGATTCCCCAATGAGCAGTTCTTC
D gene: .; V gene: TRBV4-2; J gene: TRBJ1-1; clone size: .; CDR3 protein: CASSQLAGEAFF; CDR3 DNA: TGTGCCAGCAGCCAACTTGCAGGGGAAGCTTTCTTT
D gene: .; V gene: TRBV4-3; J gene: TRBJ2-2; clone size: few; CDR3 protein: CASSQEYEGFNTGELFF; CDR3 DNA: TGCGCCAGCAGCCAAGAATACGAGGGATTTAACACCGGGGAGCTGTTTTTT